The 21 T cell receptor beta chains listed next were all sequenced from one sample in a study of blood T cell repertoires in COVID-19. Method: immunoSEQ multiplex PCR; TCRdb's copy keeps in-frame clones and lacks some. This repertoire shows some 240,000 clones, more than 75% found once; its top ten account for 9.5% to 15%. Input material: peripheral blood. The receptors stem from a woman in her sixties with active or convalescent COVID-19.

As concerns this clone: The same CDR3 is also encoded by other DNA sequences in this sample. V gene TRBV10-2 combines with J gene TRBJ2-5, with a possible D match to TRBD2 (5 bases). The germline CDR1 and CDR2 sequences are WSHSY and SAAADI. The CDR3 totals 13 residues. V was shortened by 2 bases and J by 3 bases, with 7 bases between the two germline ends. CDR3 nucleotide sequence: TGCGCCAGCAGTGAGATAGCGAAAGAGACCCAGTACTTC. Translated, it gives CASSEIAKETQYF.

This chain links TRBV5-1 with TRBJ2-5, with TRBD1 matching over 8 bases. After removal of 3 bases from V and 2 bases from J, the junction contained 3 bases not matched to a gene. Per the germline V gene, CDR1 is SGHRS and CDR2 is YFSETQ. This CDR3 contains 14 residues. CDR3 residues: CASSSGTGQETQYF. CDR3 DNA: TGCGCCAGCAGCTCTGGGACAGGACAAGAGACCCAGTACTTC. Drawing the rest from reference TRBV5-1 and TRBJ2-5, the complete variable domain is KAGVTQTPRYLIKTRGQQVTLSCSPISGHRSVSWYQQTPGQGLQFLFEYFSETQRNKGNFPGRFSGRQFSNSRSEMNVSTLELGDSALYLCASSSGTGQETQYFGPGTRLLVL.

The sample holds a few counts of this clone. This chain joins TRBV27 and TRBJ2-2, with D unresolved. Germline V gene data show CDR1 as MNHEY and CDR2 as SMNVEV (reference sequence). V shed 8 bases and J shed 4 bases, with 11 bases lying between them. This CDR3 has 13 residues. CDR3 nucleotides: TGTGCCAGCCAAGACAAGTTCACCGGGGAGCTGTTTTTT. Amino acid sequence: CASQDKFTGELFF.

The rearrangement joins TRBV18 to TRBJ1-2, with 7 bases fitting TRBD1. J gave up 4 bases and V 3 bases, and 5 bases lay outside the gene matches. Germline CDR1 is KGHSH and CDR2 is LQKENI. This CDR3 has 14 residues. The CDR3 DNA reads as TGTGCCAGCTCACCCACAGGGGATTTCTATGGCTACACCTTC. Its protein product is CASSPTGDFYGYTF.

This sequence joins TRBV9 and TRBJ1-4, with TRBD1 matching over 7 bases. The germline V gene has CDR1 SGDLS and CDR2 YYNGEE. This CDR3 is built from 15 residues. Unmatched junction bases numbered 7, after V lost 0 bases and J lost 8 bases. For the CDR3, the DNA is TGTGCCAGCAGCGTAGGAGGGACAGTTGGCGAAAAACTGTTTTTT. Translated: CASSVGGTVGEKLFF.

CDR3 sequence: CASSLGTGSIQYF. The CDR3 coding sequence is TGCGCCAGCAGCTTGGGGACAGGGTCCATTCAGTACTTC. The chain uses TRBV5-1 and TRBJ2-4; 8 bases align to TRBD1. Germline V lookup: CDR1 SGHRS, CDR2 YFSETQ. This CDR3 comprises 13 residues. Trimming cost V 0 bases and J 9 bases; bases outside gene matches: 2.

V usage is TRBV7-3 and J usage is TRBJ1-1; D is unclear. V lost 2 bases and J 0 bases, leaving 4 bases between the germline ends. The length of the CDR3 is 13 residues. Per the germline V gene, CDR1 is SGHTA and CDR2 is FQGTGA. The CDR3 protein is CASSLSVNTEAFF. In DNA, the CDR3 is TGTGCCAGCAGCTTATCGGTGAACACTGAAGCTTTCTTT.

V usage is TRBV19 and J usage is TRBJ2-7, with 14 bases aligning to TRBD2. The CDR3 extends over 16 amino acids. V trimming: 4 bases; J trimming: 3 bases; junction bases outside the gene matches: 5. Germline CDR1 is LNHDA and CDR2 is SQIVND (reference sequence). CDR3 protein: CASSTTGLAGGYEQYF. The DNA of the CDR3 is TGTGCCAGTAGTACGACAGGACTAGCGGGAGGCTACGAGCAGTACTTC.

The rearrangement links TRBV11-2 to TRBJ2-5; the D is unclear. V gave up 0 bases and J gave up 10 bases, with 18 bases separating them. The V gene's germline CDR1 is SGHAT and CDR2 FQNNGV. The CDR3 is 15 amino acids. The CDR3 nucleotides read TGTGCCAGCAGCTTAGAGCCGTTAGCCCAGAAGGTCCAGTACTTC. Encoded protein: CASSLEPLAQKVQYF. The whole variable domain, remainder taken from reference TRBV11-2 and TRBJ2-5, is EAGVAQSPRYKIIEKRQSVAFWCNPISGHATLYWYQQILGQGPKLLIQFQNNGVVDDSQLPKDRFSAERLKGVDSTLKIQPAKLEDSAVYLCASSLEPLAQKVQYFGPGTRLLVL.

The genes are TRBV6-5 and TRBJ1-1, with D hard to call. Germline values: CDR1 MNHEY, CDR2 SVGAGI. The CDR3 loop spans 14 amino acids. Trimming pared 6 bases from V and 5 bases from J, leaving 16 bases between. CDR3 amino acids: CASRGGTIGTEAFF. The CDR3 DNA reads TGTGCCAGCAGGGGAGGAACGATAGGAACTGAAGCTTTCTTT.

CDR3 in amino acids: CASSPRQFRNTEAFF. The CDR3 DNA sequence: TGTGCCAGCAGTCCCAGACAGTTTAGAAACACTGAAGCTTTCTTT. This chain joins TRBV5-8 and TRBJ1-1; D might be TRBD1 (5 bases). V dropped 5 bases and J dropped 2 bases, with 16 bases sitting between them. CDR1 is SGHTS and CDR2 is YDEGEE in the germline V gene. This CDR3 comprises 15 residues.

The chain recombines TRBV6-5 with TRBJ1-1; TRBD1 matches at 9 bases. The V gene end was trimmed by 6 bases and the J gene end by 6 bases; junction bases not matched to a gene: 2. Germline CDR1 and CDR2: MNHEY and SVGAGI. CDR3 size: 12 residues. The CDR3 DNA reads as TGTGCCAGCAGAGGACAGGGGTCTGAAGCTTTCTTT. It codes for CASRGQGSEAFF.

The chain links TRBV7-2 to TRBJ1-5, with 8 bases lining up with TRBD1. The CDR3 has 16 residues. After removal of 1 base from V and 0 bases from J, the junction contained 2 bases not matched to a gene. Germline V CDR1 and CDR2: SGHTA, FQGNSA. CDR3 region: CASSLGTGNSNQPQHF. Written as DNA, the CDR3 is TGTGCCAGCAGCTTAGGGACAGGGAATAGCAATCAGCCCCAGCATTTT.

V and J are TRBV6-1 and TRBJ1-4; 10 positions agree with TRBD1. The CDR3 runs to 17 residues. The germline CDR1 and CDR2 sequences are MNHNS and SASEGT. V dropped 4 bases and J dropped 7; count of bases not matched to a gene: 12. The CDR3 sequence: CASSGGTGAMGGEKLFF. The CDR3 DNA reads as TGTGCCAGCAGTGGGGGGACAGGGGCGATGGGCGGTGAAAAACTGTTTTTT.

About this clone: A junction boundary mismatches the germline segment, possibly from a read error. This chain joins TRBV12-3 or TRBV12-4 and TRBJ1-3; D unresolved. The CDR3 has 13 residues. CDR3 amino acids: CASSLAGSGEQSF. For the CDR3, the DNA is TGTGCCAGCAGTTTGGCTGGGTCGGGTGAACAAAGTTTT.

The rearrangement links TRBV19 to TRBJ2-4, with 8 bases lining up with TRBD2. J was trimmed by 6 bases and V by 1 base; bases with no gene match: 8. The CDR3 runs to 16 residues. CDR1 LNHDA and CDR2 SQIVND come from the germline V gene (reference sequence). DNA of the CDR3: TGTGCCAGTAGTATAGGGCCGGGACTAGTAAGAAACATTCAGTACTTC. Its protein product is CASSIGPGLVRNIQYF. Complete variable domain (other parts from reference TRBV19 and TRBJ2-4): DGGITQSPKYLFRKEGQNVTLSCEQNLNHDAMYWYRQDPGQGLRLIYYSQIVNDFQKGDIAEGYSVSREKKESFPLTVTSAQKNPTAFYLCASSIGPGLVRNIQYFGAGTRLSVL.

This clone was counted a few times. CDR3 in DNA: TGTGCCAGCAGTAGGGACAGGGGTAATTCACCCCTCCACTTT. It codes for CASSRDRGNSPLHF. The chain recombines TRBV27 with TRBJ1-6; 10 nucleotides agree with TRBD1. Germline-derived CDR1 and CDR2 are MNHEY and SMNVEV (reference sequence). CDR3 length equals 14 residues. V shed 5 bases, J shed 6 bases, and the junction held 1 base outside the gene matches.

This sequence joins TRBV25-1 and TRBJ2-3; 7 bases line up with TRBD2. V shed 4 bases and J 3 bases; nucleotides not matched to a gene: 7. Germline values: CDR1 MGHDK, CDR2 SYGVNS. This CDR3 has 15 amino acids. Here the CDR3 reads CASSASGGGTDTQYF. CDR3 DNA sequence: TGTGCCAGCAGTGCCAGTGGGGGGGGAACAGATACGCAGTATTTT.

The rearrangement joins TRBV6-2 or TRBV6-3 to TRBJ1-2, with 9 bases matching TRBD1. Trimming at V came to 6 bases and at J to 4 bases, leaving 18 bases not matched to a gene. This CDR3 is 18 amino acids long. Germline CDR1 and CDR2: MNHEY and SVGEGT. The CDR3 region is CASSPLSMPGQGLYGYTF. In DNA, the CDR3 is TGTGCCAGCAGCCCACTATCAATGCCGGGACAGGGTCTCTATGGCTACACCTTC.

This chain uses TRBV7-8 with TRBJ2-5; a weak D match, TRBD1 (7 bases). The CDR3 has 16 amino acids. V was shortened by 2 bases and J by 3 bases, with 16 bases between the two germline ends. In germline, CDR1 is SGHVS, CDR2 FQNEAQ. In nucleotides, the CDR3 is TGTGCCAGCAGCTTACTTTTGGAGGGACAGAAAGAGACCCAGTACTTC. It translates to CASSLLLEGQKETQYF. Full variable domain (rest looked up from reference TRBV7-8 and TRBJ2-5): GAGVSQSPRYKVAKRGQDVALRCDPISGHVSLFWYQQALGQGPEFLTYFQNEAQLDKSGLPSDRFFAERPEGSVSTLKIQRTQQEDSAVYLCASSLLLEGQKETQYFGPGTRLLVL.

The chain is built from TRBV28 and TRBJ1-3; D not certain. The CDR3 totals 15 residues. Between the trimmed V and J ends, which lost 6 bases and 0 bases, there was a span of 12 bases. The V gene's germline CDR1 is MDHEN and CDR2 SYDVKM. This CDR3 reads CASSPGFLSGNTIYF. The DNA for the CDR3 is TGTGCCAGCAGCCCAGGATTTCTCTCTGGAAACACCATATATTTT.